This TCR beta chain comes out of a study of blood T cell repertoires in COVID-19. This CDR3 is 14 amino acids long. The V and J ends lost 5 bases and 1 base respectively, with 11 bases between them. Germline CDR1 and CDR2: MNHEY and SMNVEV (reference sequence). The authors' processing: The assay estimated nucleated cells by amplifying reference gene primers. Method: immunoSEQ multiplex PCR; TCRdb's copy keeps in-frame clones and lacks some. V, J and clone size derive from that table, while D and trimming were established from the DNA sequence. Here the sample spans around 120,000 clones, roughly 89% being singletons.

This sequence originates from a woman aged 55 to 70 with COVID-19, enrolled during active disease. The specimen sequenced was peripheral blood. The rearrangement joins TRBV27 to TRBJ1-1; D gene ambiguous. In DNA form, the CDR3 reads TGTGCCAGCAGTCCTCCACGAGGGAACACTGAAGCTTTCTTT. It codes for CASSPPRGNTEAFF.